This entry describes one T cell receptor beta chain. V was trimmed by 3 bases and J by 1 base, leaving 13 bases between them. The CDR3 is made up of 16 amino acids. Germline V gives CDR1 LNHDA, CDR2 SQIVND (reference sequence). In the original workflow: Reference gene primers were amplified, and this amplification served to estimate nucleated cell counts. Assay used: immunoSEQ multiplex PCR; TCRdb lists only in-frame clones, some missing. V, J and clone size are taken as reported in that table, and D and trimming were inferred from the DNA itself. The table includes some 99,000 clones, about 86% detected once. This entry belongs to a study of blood T cell repertoires in COVID-19. Study information: The origin of the acute and convalescent COVID-19 samples was the United States, Italy and Spain. The cDNA or gDNA used as material had been derived from T cells, B-cell-depleted T cells, or PBMCs.

The receptor was isolated from a woman in her sixties in a cohort sampled during active or convalescent COVID-19. Sequencing was done on a sample of peripheral blood. The chain employs TRBV19 and TRBJ2-1, with D perhaps TRBD1 (8 bases). Written as DNA, the CDR3 is TGTGCCAGTAGTATCAGGGGGCGGGGGTCCTACAATGAGCAGTTCTTC. It yields the protein CASSIRGRGSYNEQFF. Full variable domain (outside the CDR3, taken from reference TRBV19 and TRBJ2-1): DGGITQSPKYLFRKEGQNVTLSCEQNLNHDAMYWYRQDPGQGLRLIYYSQIVNDFQKGDIAEGYSVSREKKESFPLTVTSAQKNPTAFYLCASSIRGRGSYNEQFFGPGTRLTVL.